These T cell receptor beta chains were read from a single sample in a study of T cell responses to AZD1222 COVID-19 vaccine. Data came from immunoSEQ multiplex PCR; TCRdb stores just in-frame clones and leaves some out. This table has tens of thousands of clones, more than 70% appearing once. The material was peripheral blood, obtained on day 0 of AZD1222 vaccination. The receptors were sampled from an adult in good health. Each CDR3 is given with its conserved first and last residue. Fields, in order: clone size, D gene, J gene, V gene, CDR3 protein, CDR3 DNA. A D gene is named only where the DNA matches it firmly. The listing skips clone size in some rows; elsewhere it reads once, few, many or a size class.

clone size: .; D gene: .; J gene: TRBJ1-1; V gene: TRBV6-5; CDR3 protein: CASSRGLNTEAFF; CDR3 DNA: TGTGCCAGCAGCCGGGGCCTGAACACTGAAGCTTTCTTT
clone size: once; D gene: TRBD1; J gene: TRBJ2-1; V gene: TRBV5-1; CDR3 protein: CASSSGGRGNEQFF; CDR3 DNA: TGCGCCAGCAGCTCAGGGGGACGGGGCAATGAGCAGTTCTTC
clone size: .; D gene: TRBD1; J gene: TRBJ2-2; V gene: TRBV6-5; CDR3 protein: CASRADRASGELFF; CDR3 DNA: TGTGCCAGCAGGGCGGACAGGGCGTCCGGGGAGCTGTTTTTT
clone size: .; D gene: .; J gene: TRBJ2-3; V gene: TRBV3-1/TRBV3-2; CDR3 protein: CASSQERRTSTDTQYF; CDR3 DNA: TGTGCCAGCAGCCAAGAAAGGCGCACTAGCACAGATACGCAGTATTTT
clone size: .; D gene: .; J gene: TRBJ1-5; V gene: TRBV7-3; CDR3 protein: CASSLGGSQPQHF; CDR3 DNA: TGTGCCAGCAGCTTAGGGGGAAGTCAGCCCCAGCATTTT
clone size: .; D gene: .; J gene: TRBJ2-1; V gene: TRBV10-1; CDR3 protein: CASLKNEQFF; CDR3 DNA: TGCGCCAGCTTGAAGAATGAGCAGTTCTTC
clone size: once; D gene: .; J gene: TRBJ2-3; V gene: TRBV19; CDR3 protein: CASSIVRGDTQYF; CDR3 DNA: TGTGCCAGTAGTATAGTTAGGGGCGATACGCAGTATTTT
clone size: .; D gene: .; J gene: TRBJ2-3; V gene: TRBV6-5; CDR3 protein: CASSLSLTDTQYF; CDR3 DNA: TGTGCCAGCAGTCTAAGCCTCACAGATACGCAGTATTTT
clone size: .; D gene: .; J gene: TRBJ2-7; V gene: TRBV21-1; CDR3 protein: CASSKRAPGGVYEQYF; CDR3 DNA: TGTGCCAGCAGCAAAAGGGCCCCGGGGGGGGTCTACGAGCAGTACTTC
clone size: .; D gene: TRBD1; J gene: TRBJ1-2; V gene: TRBV5-1; CDR3 protein: CASSTDRERYGYTF; CDR3 DNA: TGCGCCAGCAGCACTGACAGGGAGCGCTATGGCTACACCTTC
clone size: .; D gene: .; J gene: TRBJ2-1; V gene: TRBV6-5; CDR3 protein: CARAAGGNEQFF; CDR3 DNA: TGTGCCAGAGCAGCAGGGGGGAATGAGCAGTTCTTC
clone size: .; D gene: .; J gene: TRBJ1-4; V gene: TRBV6-5; CDR3 protein: CASSYWKGGNEKLFF; CDR3 DNA: TGTGCCAGCAGTTACTGGAAGGGAGGGAATGAAAAACTGTTTTTT
clone size: once; D gene: .; J gene: TRBJ2-3; V gene: TRBV11-2; CDR3 protein: CASRGVTDTQYF; CDR3 DNA: TGTGCCAGCAGGGGCGTCACGGATACGCAGTATTTT
clone size: .; D gene: .; J gene: TRBJ1-2; V gene: TRBV6-2/TRBV6-3; CDR3 protein: CASSYTGLNYGYTF; CDR3 DNA: TGTGCCAGCAGTTACACAGGACTTAACTATGGCTACACCTTC
clone size: once; D gene: .; J gene: TRBJ2-3; V gene: TRBV4-1; CDR3 protein: CASSQAPGLVSDTQYF; CDR3 DNA: TGCGCCAGCAGCCAAGCCCCGGGGCTAGTGTCAGATACGCAGTATTTT
clone size: .; D gene: .; J gene: TRBJ2-2; V gene: TRBV15; CDR3 protein: CATSRAGANTGELFF; CDR3 DNA: TGTGCCACCAGCAGAGCAGGGGCCAACACCGGGGAGCTGTTTTTT
clone size: .; D gene: TRBD1; J gene: TRBJ1-2; V gene: TRBV27; CDR3 protein: CASRAGGWYGYTF; CDR3 DNA: TGTGCCAGCAGGGCAGGGGGGTGGTATGGCTACACCTTC
clone size: .; D gene: .; J gene: TRBJ2-7; V gene: TRBV30; CDR3 protein: CAWSVQGYEQYF; CDR3 DNA: TGTGCCTGGAGTGTACAAGGCTACGAGCAGTACTTC
clone size: .; D gene: TRBD1; J gene: TRBJ2-2; V gene: TRBV2; CDR3 protein: CARKTGGADTGELFF; CDR3 DNA: TGTGCCAGGAAAACAGGGGGCGCCGACACCGGGGAGCTGTTTTTT
clone size: .; D gene: TRBD1; J gene: TRBJ1-6; V gene: TRBV7-9; CDR3 protein: CASSKDRVSSPLHF; CDR3 DNA: TGTGCCAGCAGCAAGGACAGGGTCAGTTCACCCCTCCACTTT
clone size: once; D gene: .; J gene: TRBJ2-7; V gene: TRBV7-9; CDR3 protein: CASSFGGAYEQYF; CDR3 DNA: TGTGCCAGCAGCTTCGGCGGAGCCTACGAGCAGTACTTC
clone size: .; D gene: .; J gene: TRBJ2-3; V gene: TRBV6-5; CDR3 protein: CASSTDASDTQYF; CDR3 DNA: TGTGCCAGCAGTACGGATGCGTCCGATACGCAGTATTTT
clone size: .; D gene: .; J gene: TRBJ1-5; V gene: TRBV7-2; CDR3 protein: CASSLAGTQNQPQHF; CDR3 DNA: TGTGCCAGCAGCTTAGCAGGGACCCAAAATCAGCCCCAGCATTTT
clone size: .; D gene: .; J gene: TRBJ1-2; V gene: TRBV6-2/TRBV6-3; CDR3 protein: CASSLKVYGYTF; CDR3 DNA: TGTGCCAGCAGTCTCAAGGTTTATGGCTACACCTTC
clone size: .; D gene: TRBD2; J gene: TRBJ2-1; V gene: TRBV5-1; CDR3 protein: CASSFVTSGYNEQFF; CDR3 DNA: TGCGCCAGCAGCTTTGTAACTAGCGGGTACAATGAGCAGTTCTTC
clone size: few; D gene: TRBD2; J gene: TRBJ2-7; V gene: TRBV6-5; CDR3 protein: CASSYLTGGSSYEQYF; CDR3 DNA: TGTGCCAGCAGCTACCTAACTGGCGGGAGCTCCTACGAGCAGTACTTC
clone size: .; D gene: .; J gene: TRBJ1-2; V gene: TRBV6-2/TRBV6-3; CDR3 protein: CASTPGTSYTF; CDR3 DNA: TGTGCCAGCACCCCTGGGACCAGCTACACCTTC
clone size: .; D gene: .; J gene: TRBJ1-5; V gene: TRBV7-8; CDR3 protein: CASSLVRGDNQPQHF; CDR3 DNA: TGTGCCAGCAGCTTAGTGCGGGGGGACAATCAGCCCCAGCATTTT
clone size: .; D gene: TRBD1; J gene: TRBJ1-5; V gene: TRBV18; CDR3 protein: CASSPDRTNQPQHF; CDR3 DNA: TGTGCCAGCTCACCGGACAGGACCAATCAGCCCCAGCATTTT
clone size: .; D gene: .; J gene: TRBJ1-2; V gene: TRBV5-6; CDR3 protein: CASSLGYGYTF; CDR3 DNA: TGTGCCAGCAGCTTGGGATATGGCTACACCTTC
clone size: .; D gene: .; J gene: TRBJ2-1; V gene: TRBV5-1; CDR3 protein: CASYSGTTYNEQFF; CDR3 DNA: TGCGCCAGCTACTCAGGCACTACCTACAATGAGCAGTTCTTC
clone size: .; D gene: .; J gene: TRBJ2-1; V gene: TRBV11-3; CDR3 protein: CASSRGVPTYNEQFF; CDR3 DNA: TGTGCCAGCAGCCGCGGAGTCCCAACCTACAATGAGCAGTTCTTC
clone size: .; D gene: .; J gene: TRBJ2-3; V gene: TRBV19; CDR3 protein: CASSITAVGTDTQYF; CDR3 DNA: TGTGCCAGTAGTATTACAGCTGTGGGCACAGATACGCAGTATTTT
clone size: .; D gene: .; J gene: TRBJ2-3; V gene: TRBV5-1; CDR3 protein: CASVGITDTQYF; CDR3 DNA: TGCGCCAGCGTCGGAATCACAGATACGCAGTATTTT
clone size: .; D gene: TRBD1; J gene: TRBJ1-4; V gene: TRBV9; CDR3 protein: CASSPAPGQGGEKLFF; CDR3 DNA: TGTGCCAGCAGCCCAGCTCCGGGACAGGGTGGTGAAAAACTGTTTTTT
clone size: .; D gene: .; J gene: TRBJ1-1; V gene: TRBV12-3/TRBV12-4; CDR3 protein: CASSLVQNTEAFF; CDR3 DNA: TGTGCCAGCAGTTTAGTACAGAACACTGAAGCTTTCTTT
clone size: .; D gene: .; J gene: TRBJ2-1; V gene: TRBV4-3; CDR3 protein: CASSPTGIYNEQFF; CDR3 DNA: TGCGCCAGCAGCCCAACCGGGATCTACAATGAGCAGTTCTTC
clone size: .; D gene: TRBD1; J gene: TRBJ1-4; V gene: TRBV4-2; CDR3 protein: CASSQDIGTGGEKLFF; CDR3 DNA: TGTGCCAGCAGCCAAGATATTGGGACAGGGGGCGAGAAACTGTTTTTT
clone size: .; D gene: .; J gene: TRBJ1-1; V gene: TRBV25-1; CDR3 protein: CASRGDISNTEAFF; CDR3 DNA: TGTGCCAGCAGGGGAGACATTTCGAACACTGAAGCTTTCTTT
clone size: .; D gene: .; J gene: TRBJ1-3; V gene: TRBV4-2; CDR3 protein: CASSQVQGSAGNTIYF; CDR3 DNA: TGTGCCAGCAGCCAAGTTCAGGGGAGCGCTGGAAACACCATATATTTT
clone size: .; D gene: TRBD1; J gene: TRBJ1-2; V gene: TRBV30; CDR3 protein: CACLGTARANYGYTF; CDR3 DNA: TGTGCCTGCCTGGGGACAGCGAGAGCTAACTATGGCTACACCTTC
clone size: .; D gene: .; J gene: TRBJ1-1; V gene: TRBV2; CDR3 protein: CASSVHSLGTEAFF; CDR3 DNA: TGTGCCAGCAGTGTCCACTCTTTGGGGACTGAAGCTTTCTTT
clone size: few; D gene: .; J gene: TRBJ1-4; V gene: TRBV29-1; CDR3 protein: CSVEWGEKLFF; CDR3 DNA: TGCAGCGTTGAATGGGGTGAAAAACTGTTTTTT
clone size: .; D gene: TRBD2; J gene: TRBJ2-2; V gene: TRBV4-2; CDR3 protein: CASSQAPWTSGRVSGELFF; CDR3 DNA: TGTGCCAGCAGCCAAGCCCCCTGGACTAGCGGGAGGGTTTCCGGGGAGCTGTTTTTT
clone size: once; D gene: TRBD1; J gene: TRBJ2-1; V gene: TRBV27; CDR3 protein: CASSRKDRGSYNEQFF; CDR3 DNA: TGTGCCAGCAGTAGAAAGGACAGGGGAAGTTACAATGAGCAGTTCTTC
clone size: .; D gene: .; J gene: TRBJ1-6; V gene: TRBV15; CDR3 protein: CATSIDSQGPSSYNSPLHF; CDR3 DNA: TGTGCCACCAGCATTGATTCGCAGGGCCCGAGCTCCTATAATTCACCCCTCCACTTT
clone size: .; D gene: .; J gene: TRBJ2-7; V gene: TRBV7-8; CDR3 protein: CASSLGSYYEQYF; CDR3 DNA: TGTGCCAGCAGCTTGGGCAGTTACTACGAGCAGTACTTC
clone size: .; D gene: TRBD1; J gene: TRBJ2-7; V gene: TRBV5-1; CDR3 protein: CASSSGQGAYEQYF; CDR3 DNA: TGCGCCAGCAGCTCTGGACAGGGGGCTTACGAGCAGTACTTC
clone size: .; D gene: TRBD1; J gene: TRBJ1-2; V gene: TRBV4-3; CDR3 protein: CASSPGQLANYGYTF; CDR3 DNA: TGCGCCAGCAGCCCGGGACAGTTAGCTAACTATGGCTACACCTTC
clone size: .; D gene: .; J gene: TRBJ1-3; V gene: TRBV7-2; CDR3 protein: CASSRDGGSGNTIYF; CDR3 DNA: TGTGCCAGCAGCCGGGATGGGGGGTCTGGAAACACCATATATTTT
clone size: .; D gene: TRBD2; J gene: TRBJ2-7; V gene: TRBV7-7; CDR3 protein: CASSLTLAGYDEQYF; CDR3 DNA: TGTGCCAGCAGCTTAACCCTAGCGGGATACGACGAGCAGTACTTC
clone size: .; D gene: .; J gene: TRBJ1-3; V gene: TRBV5-1; CDR3 protein: CASSLVSGTSGNTIYF; CDR3 DNA: TGCGCCAGCAGCTTGGTTTCGGGGACTAGTGGAAACACCATATATTTT
clone size: .; D gene: TRBD1; J gene: TRBJ1-6; V gene: TRBV30; CDR3 protein: CALAGGASANSPLHF; CDR3 DNA: TGTGCCTTGGCAGGGGGCGCGTCTGCTAATTCACCCCTCCACTTT
clone size: .; D gene: .; J gene: TRBJ1-4; V gene: TRBV7-2; CDR3 protein: CASSLVGSNAEKLFF; CDR3 DNA: TGTGCCAGCAGCTTAGTTGGCTCAAACGCAGAAAAACTGTTTTTT
clone size: .; D gene: .; J gene: TRBJ1-6; V gene: TRBV28; CDR3 protein: CASSGGADNSPLHF; CDR3 DNA: TGTGCCAGCAGTGGCGGGGCAGACAATTCACCCCTCCACTTT
clone size: medium-sized; D gene: TRBD2; J gene: TRBJ2-1; V gene: TRBV6-1; CDR3 protein: CASSVLATTSGSNEQFF; CDR3 DNA: TGTGCCAGCAGTGTTCTAGCCACGACTAGCGGGAGCAATGAGCAGTTCTTC
clone size: .; D gene: TRBD1; J gene: TRBJ1-4; V gene: TRBV13; CDR3 protein: CASSWSGQGPEKLFF; CDR3 DNA: TGTGCCAGCAGCTGGTCGGGACAGGGGCCTGAAAAACTGTTTTTT
clone size: .; D gene: TRBD1; J gene: TRBJ2-1; V gene: TRBV24-1; CDR3 protein: CATSDSGQGSYNEQFF; CDR3 DNA: TGTGCCACCAGTGACTCGGGACAGGGTTCCTACAATGAGCAGTTCTTC
clone size: .; D gene: .; J gene: TRBJ1-2; V gene: TRBV27; CDR3 protein: CASSHQRGFNYGYTF; CDR3 DNA: TGTGCCAGCAGTCACCAAAGAGGTTTTAACTATGGCTACACCTTC
clone size: once; D gene: .; J gene: TRBJ2-1; V gene: TRBV11-3; CDR3 protein: CASSKSGVNEQFF; CDR3 DNA: TGTGCCAGCAGCAAGTCTGGAGTCAATGAGCAGTTCTTC